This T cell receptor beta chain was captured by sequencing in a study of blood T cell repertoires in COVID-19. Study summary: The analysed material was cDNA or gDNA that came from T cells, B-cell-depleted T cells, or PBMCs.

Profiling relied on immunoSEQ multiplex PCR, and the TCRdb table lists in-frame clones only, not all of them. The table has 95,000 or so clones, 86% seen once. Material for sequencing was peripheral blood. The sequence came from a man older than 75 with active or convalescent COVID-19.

This chain's CDR3 is CASSLASGRYQETQYF. DNA of the CDR3: TGTGCCAGCAGTTTGGCTAGCGGGAGATACCAAGAGACCCAGTACTTC. This rearrangement joins TRBV27 to TRBJ2-5; TRBD2 aligns across 10 bases. Germline assignment: CDR1 MNHEY and CDR2 SMNVEV (reference sequence). There are 16 residues in the CDR3. The V and J ends lost 3 bases and 0 bases, in that order; junction bases with no gene match: 4.